Sequencing of this T cell receptor beta chain was carried out in a study of T cells in Graves' hyperthyroidism and ophthalmopathy. Study outcomes and limitations: From stable hyperthyroidism, ophthalmopathy was set apart by a 13 V-J model.

Amplification targeted TCR beta CDR3 regions from RNA transcripts. The HTBI primer set drove a first-round RT-PCR of the TCR CDR3. One entry per CDR3 protein, called by TCRdb with MiXCR from the multiplex PCR reads. The profile shows approximately 410,000 distinct CDR3 sequences, about 15% of them singletons. The CDR3 is 12 residues long. Germline V CDR1 and CDR2: MNHNS, SASEGT. The V segment lost 8 bases and the J segment 7 bases; nucleotides outside the gene matches: 4. As concerns this clonotype: Its antigen is not known.

At least 3 on the Clinical Activity Score was recorded for ophthalmopathy patients, who also had NOSPECS grade at least 4 and duration under 3 months. Diagnosing involved the use of clinical symptoms, serum thyroxine and TRAb, thyroid ultrasound and orbital computed tomography. Fresh peripheral blood, under 13 ml, was the source of the PBMCs. The sample taken for sequencing was blood. The clonotype originates from a man in his late teens or twenties with Graves' ophthalmopathy. The J gene is TRBJ2-1, the V gene TRBV6-1; 8 bases fit TRBD1. Here the CDR3 reads CASRQGFNEQFF. CDR3 nucleotides: TGTGCCAGCCGACAGGGGTTTAATGAGCAGTTCTTC.